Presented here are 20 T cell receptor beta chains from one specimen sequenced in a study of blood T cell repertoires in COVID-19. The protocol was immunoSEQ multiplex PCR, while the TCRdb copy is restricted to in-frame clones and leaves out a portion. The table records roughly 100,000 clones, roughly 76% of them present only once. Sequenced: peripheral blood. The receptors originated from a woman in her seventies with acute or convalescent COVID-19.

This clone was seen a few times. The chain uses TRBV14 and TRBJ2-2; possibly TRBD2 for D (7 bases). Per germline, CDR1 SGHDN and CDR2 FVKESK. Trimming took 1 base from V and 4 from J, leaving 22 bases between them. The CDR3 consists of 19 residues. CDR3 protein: CASSQVTGTGGLGTGELFF. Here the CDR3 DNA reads TGTGCCAGCAGCCAAGTAACCGGTACCGGGGGGCTCGGCACCGGGGAGCTGTTTTTT.

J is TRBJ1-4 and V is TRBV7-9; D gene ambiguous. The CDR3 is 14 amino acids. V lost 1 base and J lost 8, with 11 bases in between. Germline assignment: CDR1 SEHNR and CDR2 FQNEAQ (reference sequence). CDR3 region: CASSLDLSREKLFF. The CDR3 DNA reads TGTGCCAGCAGCTTAGACCTGAGCCGGGAAAAACTGTTTTTT.

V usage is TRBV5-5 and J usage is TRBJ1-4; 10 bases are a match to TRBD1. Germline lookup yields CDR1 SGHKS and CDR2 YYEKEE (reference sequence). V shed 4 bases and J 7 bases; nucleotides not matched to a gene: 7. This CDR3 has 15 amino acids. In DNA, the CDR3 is TGTGCCAGCAGCCATCCGGGACAGGGGAGTGAAAAACTGTTTTTT. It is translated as CASSHPGQGSEKLFF. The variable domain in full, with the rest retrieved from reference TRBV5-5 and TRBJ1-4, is DAGVTQSPTHLIKTRGQQVTLRCSPISGHKSVSWYQQVLGQGPQFIFQYYEKEERGRGNFPDRFSARQFPNYSSELNVNALLLGDSALYLCASSHPGQGSEKLFFGSGTQLSVL.

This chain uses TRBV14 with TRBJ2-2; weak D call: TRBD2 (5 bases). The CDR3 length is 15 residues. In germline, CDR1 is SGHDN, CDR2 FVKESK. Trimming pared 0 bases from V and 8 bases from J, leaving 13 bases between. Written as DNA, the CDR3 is TGTGCCAGCAGCCAAGATATGACTATGATAGGGGAGCTGTTTTTT. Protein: CASSQDMTMIGELFF.

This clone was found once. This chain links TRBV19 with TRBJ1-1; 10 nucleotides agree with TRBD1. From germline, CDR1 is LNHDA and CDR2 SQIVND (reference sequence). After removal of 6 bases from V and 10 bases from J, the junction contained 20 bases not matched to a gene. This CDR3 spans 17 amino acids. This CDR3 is CASSTQPGQGRWASAFF. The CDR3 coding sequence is TGTGCCAGTAGCACCCAGCCGGGACAGGGGAGGTGGGCCTCAGCTTTCTTT.

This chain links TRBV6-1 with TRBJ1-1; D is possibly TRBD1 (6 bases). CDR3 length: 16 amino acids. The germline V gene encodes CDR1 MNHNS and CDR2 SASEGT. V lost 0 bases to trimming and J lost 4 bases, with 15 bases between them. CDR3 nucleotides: TGTGCCAGCAGTGAAGCATTAGACAGGTTGGGCACTGAAGCTTTCTTT. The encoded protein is CASSEALDRLGTEAFF.

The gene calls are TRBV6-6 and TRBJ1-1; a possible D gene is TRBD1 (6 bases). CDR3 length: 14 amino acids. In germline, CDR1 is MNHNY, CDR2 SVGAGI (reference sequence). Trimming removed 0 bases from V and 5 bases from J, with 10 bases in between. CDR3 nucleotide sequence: TGTGCCAGCAGTTACTCCACAGGGAAAACTGAAGCTTTCTTT. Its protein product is CASSYSTGKTEAFF.

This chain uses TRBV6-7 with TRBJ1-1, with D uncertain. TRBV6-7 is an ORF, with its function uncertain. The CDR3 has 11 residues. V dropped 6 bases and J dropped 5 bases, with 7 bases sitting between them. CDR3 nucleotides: TGTGCCAGCAGACAGTTGACTGAAGCTTTCTTT. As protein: CASRQLTEAFF.

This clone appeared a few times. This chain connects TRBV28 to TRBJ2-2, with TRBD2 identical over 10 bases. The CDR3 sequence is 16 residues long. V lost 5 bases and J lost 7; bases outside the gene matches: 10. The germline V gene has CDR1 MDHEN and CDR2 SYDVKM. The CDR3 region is CASSLWTSGIDGELFF. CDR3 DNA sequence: TGTGCCAGCAGTCTGTGGACTAGCGGAATCGACGGGGAGCTGTTTTTT.

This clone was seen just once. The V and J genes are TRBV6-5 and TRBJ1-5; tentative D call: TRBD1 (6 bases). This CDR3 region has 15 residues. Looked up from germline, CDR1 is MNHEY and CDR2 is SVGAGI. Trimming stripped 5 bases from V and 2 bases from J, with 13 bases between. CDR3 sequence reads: CASSPRGRGNQPQHF. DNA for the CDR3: TGTGCCAGCAGTCCCAGGGGCAGGGGCAATCAGCCCCAGCATTTT.

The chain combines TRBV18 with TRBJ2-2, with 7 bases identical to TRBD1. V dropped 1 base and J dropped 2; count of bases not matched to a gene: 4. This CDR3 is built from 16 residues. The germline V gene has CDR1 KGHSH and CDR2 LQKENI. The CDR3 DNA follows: TGTGCCAGCTCACCACAGCGACAGGGCAACACCGGGGAGCTGTTTTTT. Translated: CASSPQRQGNTGELFF.

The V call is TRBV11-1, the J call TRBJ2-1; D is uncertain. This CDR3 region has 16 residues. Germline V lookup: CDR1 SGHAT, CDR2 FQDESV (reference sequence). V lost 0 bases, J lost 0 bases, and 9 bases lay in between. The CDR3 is CASSLAWRSSYNEQFF. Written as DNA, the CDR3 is TGTGCCAGCAGCTTAGCCTGGCGGAGCTCCTACAATGAGCAGTTCTTC.

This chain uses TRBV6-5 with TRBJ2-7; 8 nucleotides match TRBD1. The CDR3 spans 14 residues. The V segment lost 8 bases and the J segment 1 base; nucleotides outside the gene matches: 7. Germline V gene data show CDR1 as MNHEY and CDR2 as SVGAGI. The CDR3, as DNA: TGTGCCAGCGGCCCGGGACAGGCGTCCTACGAGCAGTACTTC. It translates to CASGPGQASYEQYF.

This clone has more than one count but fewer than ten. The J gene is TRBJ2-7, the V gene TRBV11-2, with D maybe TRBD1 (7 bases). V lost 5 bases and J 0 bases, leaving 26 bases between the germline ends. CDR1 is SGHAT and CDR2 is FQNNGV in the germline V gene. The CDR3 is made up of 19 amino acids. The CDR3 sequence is CASSKGQGGTEISSYEQYF. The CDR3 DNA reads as TGTGCCAGCAGCAAAGGGCAGGGGGGAACAGAGATTAGCTCCTACGAGCAGTACTTC.

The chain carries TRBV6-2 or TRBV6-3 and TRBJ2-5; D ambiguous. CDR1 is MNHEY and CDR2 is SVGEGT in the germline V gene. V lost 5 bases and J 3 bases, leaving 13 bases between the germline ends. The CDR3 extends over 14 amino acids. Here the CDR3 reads CASSPPGQEETQYF. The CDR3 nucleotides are TGTGCCAGCAGTCCCCCCGGCCAGGAAGAGACCCAGTACTTC.

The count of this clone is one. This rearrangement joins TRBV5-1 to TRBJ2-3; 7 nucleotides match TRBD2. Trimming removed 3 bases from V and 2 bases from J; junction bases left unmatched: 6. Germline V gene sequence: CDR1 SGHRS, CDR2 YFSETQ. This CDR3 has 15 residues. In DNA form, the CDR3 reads TGCGCCAGCAGCTCCCCTAGCGGACCCACAGATACGCAGTATTTT. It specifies CASSSPSGPTDTQYF. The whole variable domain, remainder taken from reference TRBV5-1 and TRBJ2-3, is KAGVTQTPRYLIKTRGQQVTLSCSPISGHRSVSWYQQTPGQGLQFLFEYFSETQRNKGNFPGRFSGRQFSNSRSEMNVSTLELGDSALYLCASSSPSGPTDTQYFGPGTRLTVL.

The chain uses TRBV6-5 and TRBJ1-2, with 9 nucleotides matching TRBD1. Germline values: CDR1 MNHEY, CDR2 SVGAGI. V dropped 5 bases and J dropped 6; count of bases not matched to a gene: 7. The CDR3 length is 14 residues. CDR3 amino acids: CASSKLDRGNGYTF. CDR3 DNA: TGTGCCAGCAGTAAATTGGACAGGGGTAATGGCTACACCTTC.

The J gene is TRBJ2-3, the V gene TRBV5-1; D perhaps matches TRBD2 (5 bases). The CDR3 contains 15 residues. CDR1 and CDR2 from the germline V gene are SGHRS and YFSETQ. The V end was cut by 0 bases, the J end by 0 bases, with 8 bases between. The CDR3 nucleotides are TGCGCCAGCAGCTTGGAGCGGACTAGCACAGATACGCAGTATTTT. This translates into CASSLERTSTDTQYF.

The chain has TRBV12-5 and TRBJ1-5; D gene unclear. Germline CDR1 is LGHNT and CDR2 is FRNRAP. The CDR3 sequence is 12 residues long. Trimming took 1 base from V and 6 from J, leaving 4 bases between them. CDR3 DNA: TGTGCTAGTGGTTTGGCCTCTCAGCCCCAGCATTTT. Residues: CASGLASQPQHF.

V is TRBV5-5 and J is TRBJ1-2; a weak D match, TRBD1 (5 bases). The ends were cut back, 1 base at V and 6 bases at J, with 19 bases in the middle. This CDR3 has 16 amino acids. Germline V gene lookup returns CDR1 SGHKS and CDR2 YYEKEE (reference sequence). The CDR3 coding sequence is TGTGCCAGCAGCTTGCTTCAGGGAAGGGCTGGGGATGGCTACACCTTC. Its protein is CASSLLQGRAGDGYTF. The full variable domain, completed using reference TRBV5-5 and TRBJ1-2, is DAGVTQSPTHLIKTRGQQVTLRCSPISGHKSVSWYQQVLGQGPQFIFQYYEKEERGRGNFPDRFSARQFPNYSSELNVNALLLGDSALYLCASSLLQGRAGDGYTFGSGTRLTVV.